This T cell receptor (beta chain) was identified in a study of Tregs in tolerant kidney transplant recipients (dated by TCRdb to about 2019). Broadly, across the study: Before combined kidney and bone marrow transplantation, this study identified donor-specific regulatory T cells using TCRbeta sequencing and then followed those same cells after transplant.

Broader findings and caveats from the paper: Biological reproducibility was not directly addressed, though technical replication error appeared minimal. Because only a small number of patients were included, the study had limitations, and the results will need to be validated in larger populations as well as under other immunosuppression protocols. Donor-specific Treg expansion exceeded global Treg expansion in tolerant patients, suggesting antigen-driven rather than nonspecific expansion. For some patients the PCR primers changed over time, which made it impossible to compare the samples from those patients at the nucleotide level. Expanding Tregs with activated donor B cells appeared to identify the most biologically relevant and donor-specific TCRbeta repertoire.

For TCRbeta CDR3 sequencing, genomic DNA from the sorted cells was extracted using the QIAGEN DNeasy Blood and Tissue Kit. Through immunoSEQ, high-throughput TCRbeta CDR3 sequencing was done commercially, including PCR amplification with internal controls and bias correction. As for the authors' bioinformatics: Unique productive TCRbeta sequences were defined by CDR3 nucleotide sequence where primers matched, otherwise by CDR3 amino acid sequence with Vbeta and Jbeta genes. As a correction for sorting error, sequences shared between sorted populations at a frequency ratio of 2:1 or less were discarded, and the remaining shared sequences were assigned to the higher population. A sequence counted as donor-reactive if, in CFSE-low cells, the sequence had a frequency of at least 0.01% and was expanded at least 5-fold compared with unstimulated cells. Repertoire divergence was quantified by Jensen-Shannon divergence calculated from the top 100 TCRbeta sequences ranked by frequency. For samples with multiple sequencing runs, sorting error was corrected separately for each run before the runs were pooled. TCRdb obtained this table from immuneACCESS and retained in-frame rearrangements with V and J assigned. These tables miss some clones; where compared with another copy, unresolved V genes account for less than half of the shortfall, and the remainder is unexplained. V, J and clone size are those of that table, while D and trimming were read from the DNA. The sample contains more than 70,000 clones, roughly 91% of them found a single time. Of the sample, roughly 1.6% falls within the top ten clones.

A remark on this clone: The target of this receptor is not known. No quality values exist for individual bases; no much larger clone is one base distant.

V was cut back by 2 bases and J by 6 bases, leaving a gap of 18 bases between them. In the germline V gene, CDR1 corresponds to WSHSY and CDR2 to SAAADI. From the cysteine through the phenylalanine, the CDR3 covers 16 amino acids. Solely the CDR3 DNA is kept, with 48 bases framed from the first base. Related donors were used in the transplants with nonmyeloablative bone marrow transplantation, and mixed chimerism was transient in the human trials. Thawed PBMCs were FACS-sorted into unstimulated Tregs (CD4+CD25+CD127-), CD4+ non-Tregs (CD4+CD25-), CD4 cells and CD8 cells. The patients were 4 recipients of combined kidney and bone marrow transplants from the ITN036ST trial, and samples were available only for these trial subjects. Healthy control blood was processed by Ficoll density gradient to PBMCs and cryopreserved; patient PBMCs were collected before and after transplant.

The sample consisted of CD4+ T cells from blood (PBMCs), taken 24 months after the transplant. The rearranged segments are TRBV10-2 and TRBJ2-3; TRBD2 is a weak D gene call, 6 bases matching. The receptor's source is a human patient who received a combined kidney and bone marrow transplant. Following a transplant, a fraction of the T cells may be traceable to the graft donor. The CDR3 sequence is CASSEPPGLRLDTQYF. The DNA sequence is TGCGCCAGCAGTGAGCCCCCGGGACTGCGATTGGATACGCAGTATTTT.